These 27 T cell receptor beta chains were sequenced from one sample in a study of early stage breast cancer tumors. Profiled with immunoSEQ multiplex PCR; TCRdb holds only in-frame clones, not every one. The profile shows about 50,000 clones, 60% to 85% of them singletons. Material for sequencing was blood. The receptor source for this set is a person between 30 and 45 years old with breast cancer.

This clone was recorded once. The V and J genes are TRBV5-1 and TRBJ2-1, with D unclear. The V end lost 5 bases, the J end lost 6 bases, and 12 bases lay between the germline ends. The CDR3 covers 13 residues. Per germline, CDR1 SGHRS and CDR2 YFSETQ. The CDR3 DNA reads TGCGCCAGCAGTGGGCTGGGGTTCAATGAGCAGTTCTTC. It translates to CASSGLGFNEQFF.

This chain connects TRBV7-9 to TRBJ1-1; perhaps TRBD1 as D (5 bases). CDR3 length: 16 residues. V was pared by 5 bases and J by 0 bases, with 16 bases between. Per the germline V gene, CDR1 is SEHNR and CDR2 is FQNEAQ (reference sequence). CDR3 DNA: TGTGCCAGCAGCCCCCCTTCGGGACTTATGAACACTGAAGCTTTCTTT. It is translated as CASSPPSGLMNTEAFF. Looking up the rest from reference TRBV7-9 and TRBJ1-1 gives the full variable domain: DTGVSQNPRHKITKRGQNVTFRCDPISEHNRLYWYRQTLGQGPEFLTYFQNEAQLEKSRLLSDRFSAERPKGSFSTLEIQRTEQGDSAMYLCASSPPSGLMNTEAFFGQGTRLTVV.

V gene TRBV29-1 combines with J gene TRBJ2-7; D gene ambiguous. From germline, CDR1 is SQVTM and CDR2 ANQGSEA. CDR3 length: 12 amino acids. V was clipped by 4 bases and J by 6 bases, with 13 bases between them. For the CDR3, the DNA is TGCAGCGTTGTCTTTCTAGGTAGCGAGCAGTACTTC. This translates into CSVVFLGSEQYF.

Comments on this clone: The junction and the germline gene differ at one end; a read error may be behind it. The chain recombines TRBV29-1 with TRBJ2-7; D unclear. The CDR3 spans 13 residues. Germline V gene lookup returns CDR1 SQVTM and CDR2 ANQGSEA. Here the CDR3 DNA reads TGCAGCGTTGCTCTGGGCCTTTCCTCCGAGCAGTACTTC. Amino acids: CSVALGLSSEQYF.

This clone was seen a few times. The V call is TRBV18, the J call TRBJ2-7; D is unresolved. V was cut by 2 bases and J by 0 bases, with 5 bases left in between. The CDR3 loop spans 13 amino acids. The germline V gene encodes CDR1 KGHSH and CDR2 LQKENI. The CDR3 sequence: CASSPSSSYEQYF. The CDR3 nucleotides read TGTGCCAGCTCACCATCAAGCTCCTACGAGCAGTACTTC.

The chain recombines TRBV9 with TRBJ2-1, with D unresolved. V was shortened by 0 bases and J by 3 bases, with 7 bases between the two germline ends. Germline V gives CDR1 SGDLS, CDR2 YYNGEE. The CDR3 is 14 residues long. The DNA for the CDR3 is TGTGCCAGCAGCGTAGGAGACTTCTACAATGAGCAGTTCTTC. Residues: CASSVGDFYNEQFF. Drawing the rest from reference TRBV9 and TRBJ2-1, the complete variable domain is DSGVTQTPKHLITATGQRVTLRCSPRSGDLSVYWYQQSLDQGLQFLIQYYNGEERAKGNILERFSAQQFPDLHSELNLSSLELGDSALYFCASSVGDFYNEQFFGPGTRLTVL.

The chain is built from TRBV6-5 and TRBJ2-3, with D tentatively TRBD1 (6 bases). CDR1 and CDR2 from the germline V gene are MNHEY and SVGAGI. CDR3 length: 14 amino acids. V dropped 0 bases and J dropped 9 bases, with 13 bases sitting between them. In DNA, the CDR3 is TGTGCCAGCAGTTACTCGGTGGCAAGGGGGACGCAGTATTTT. It translates to CASSYSVARGTQYF.

This sequence joins TRBV7-2 and TRBJ2-1; D not certain. V lost 8 bases, J lost 9 bases, and 11 bases lay in between. Looked up from germline, CDR1 is SGHTA and CDR2 is FQGNSA. This CDR3 region has 11 residues. CDR3 DNA: TGTGCCAGCGGAGAGAAGGGTGAGCAGTTCTTC. Protein product: CASGEKGEQFF.

The chain employs TRBV12-5 and TRBJ1-5; the D is unclear. V was pared by 7 bases and J by 2 bases, with 18 bases between. CDR3 length: 16 amino acids. Germline values: CDR1 LGHNT, CDR2 FRNRAP. This CDR3 is CASVKHEGLGNQPQHF. Written as DNA, the CDR3 is TGTGCTAGTGTCAAACACGAAGGGCTTGGCAATCAGCCCCAGCATTTT.

The genes are TRBV30 and TRBJ1-4; possible D gene TRBD1, 6 bases. V was pared by 2 bases and J by 4 bases, with 11 bases between. Germline loops: CDR1 GTSNPN, CDR2 SVGIG (reference sequence). The CDR3 contains 14 residues. DNA for the CDR3: TGTGCCTGGAGTCTGGACAGTATTAATGAAAAACTGTTTTTT. Encoded protein: CAWSLDSINEKLFF.

The chain employs TRBV7-9 and TRBJ2-3; D possibly uses TRBD1 or TRBD2 (5 bases each). Germline CDR1 SEHNR, CDR2 FQNEAQ (reference sequence). The CDR3 sequence is 16 residues long. Trimming pared 0 bases from V and 5 bases from J, leaving 15 bases between. The DNA for the CDR3 is TGTGCCAGCAGCTTAGCGGGAGTTGGGGCGGAAGATACGCAGTATTTT. Encoded protein: CASSLAGVGAEDTQYF.

This chain uses TRBV21-1 with TRBJ2-7; no check of the table's D call, TRBD2, against the DNA was made. TRBV21-1 is a pseudogene segment. CDR3 size: 14 residues. The CDR3 DNA is TGTGCCAGCACTTGTTTGGGCGGGATCTACGAGCAGTACTTC. Protein product: CASTCLGGIYEQYF.

J is TRBJ2-5 and V is TRBV29-1; 7 bases line up with TRBD2. The germline V gene encodes CDR1 SQVTM and CDR2 ANQGSEA. This CDR3 is 14 amino acids long. J lost 6 bases, V lost 7 bases, and 14 bases had no gene match. The CDR3 sequence: CSGRGGAGAQTQYF. In nucleotides, the CDR3 is TGCAGCGGGAGGGGCGGGGCGGGAGCCCAGACCCAGTACTTC.

The chain is built from TRBV19 and TRBJ2-7, with D perhaps TRBD2 (5 bases). Trimming removed 5 bases at V and 2 bases at J, with 13 bases between. The germline gives CDR1 LNHDA, CDR2 SQIVND (reference sequence). The CDR3 is 14 residues long. The CDR3 nucleotides are TGTGCCAGTAGTTCGGGGATGCCCGCCTACGAGCAGTACTTC. This gives the protein CASSSGMPAYEQYF. Looking up the rest from reference TRBV19 and TRBJ2-7 gives the full variable domain: DGGITQSPKYLFRKEGQNVTLSCEQNLNHDAMYWYRQDPGQGLRLIYYSQIVNDFQKGDIAEGYSVSREKKESFPLTVTSAQKNPTAFYLCASSSGMPAYEQYFGPGTRLTVT.

The gene calls are TRBV6-1 and TRBJ2-1; D gene uncertain. The CDR3 extends over 14 amino acids. Trimming cost V 7 bases and J 3 bases, with 13 bases left between them. Germline V gene lookup returns CDR1 MNHNS and CDR2 SASEGT. The CDR3: CASTRLENYNEQFF. CDR3 DNA: TGTGCCAGCACCCGGCTAGAGAACTACAATGAGCAGTTCTTC.

The chain is built from TRBV4-1 and TRBJ1-1; TRBD1 might be the D (5 bases). The CDR3 is made up of 16 amino acids. The ends were cut back, 1 base at V and 2 bases at J, with 14 bases in the middle. Germline CDR1 and CDR2: MGHRA and YSYEKL. The DNA for the CDR3 is TGCGCCAGCAGCCAAGTCCTTCGGGGCTCTAACACTGAAGCTTTCTTT. Amino acids: CASSQVLRGSNTEAFF.

This chain joins TRBV7-3 and TRBJ2-3; possibly TRBD2 for D (5 bases). CDR3 size: 16 residues. Trimming left V 5 bases short and J 0 bases short, with 15 bases between. Per germline, CDR1 SGHTA and CDR2 FQGTGA. Written as DNA, the CDR3 is TGTGCCAGCAGCCCTCGGGGTAGCGAGAGCACAGATACGCAGTATTTT. This encodes CASSPRGSESTDTQYF.

The V gene is TRBV25-1, the J gene TRBJ2-1; 15 positions agree with TRBD2. The germline CDR1 and CDR2 sequences are MGHDK and SYGVNS. The CDR3 runs 18 residues. J gave up 9 bases and V 4 bases, and 13 bases lay outside the gene matches. The CDR3 DNA reads as TGTGCCAGCAGTGGGATGGACCTGGGACTAGCGGGAGGTAGTGAGCAGTTCTTC. It codes for CASSGMDLGLAGGSEQFF.

CDR3 nucleotides: TGTGCCAGCAGTTACTCGGTCAGGGGGCGCGGGGGCTACACCTTC. It codes for CASSYSVRGRGGYTF. The chain links TRBV6-5 to TRBJ1-2, with 8 bases aligning to TRBD1. From germline, CDR1 is MNHEY and CDR2 SVGAGI. V gave up 0 bases and J gave up 8 bases; unmatched junction bases: 8. The CDR3 sequence is 15 residues long.

DNA of the CDR3: TGTGCCAGCAGCTTTTCCCAGGAAACCGATTCACCCCTCCACTTT. Translation: CASSFSQETDSPLHF. V is TRBV7-6 and J is TRBJ1-6; D remains unclear. Germline V gene data show CDR1 as SGHVS and CDR2 as FNYEAQ. The CDR3 has 15 amino acids. V was cut by 3 bases and J by 8 bases, with 14 bases left in between. The full variable domain, completed using reference TRBV7-6 and TRBJ1-6, is GAGVSQSPRYKVTKRGQDVALRCDPISGHVSLYWYRQALGQGPEFLTYFNYEAQQDKSGLPNDRFSAERPEGSISTLTIQRTEQRDSAMYRCASSFSQETDSPLHFGNGTRLTVT.

The chain uses TRBV14 and TRBJ1-3; the match to TRBD1 covers 7 bases. The junction had 12 bases not matched to a gene; V was cut back by 4 bases and J by 3 bases. The V gene's germline CDR1 is SGHDN and CDR2 FVKESK. This CDR3 has 17 amino acids. DNA for the CDR3: TGTGCCAGCAGCCGATGGACAGGAGAACTCTTTGGAAACACCATATATTTT. This codes for CASSRWTGELFGNTIYF.

The J gene is TRBJ2-5, the V gene TRBV29-1; 9 bases line up with TRBD2. Trimming removed 0 bases from V and 5 bases from J; junction bases left unmatched: 7. Germline values: CDR1 SQVTM, CDR2 ANQGSEA. The CDR3 is made up of 15 amino acids. The CDR3 DNA reads as TGCAGCGTTGAAGATGTGGGACTAGCTTGGGAGACCCAGTACTTC. Its translation is CSVEDVGLAWETQYF.

This rearrangement joins TRBV2 to TRBJ1-1; 12 nucleotides match TRBD1. The CDR3 runs 14 residues. Germline CDR1 reads SNHLY; CDR2 reads FYNNEI. Trimming removed 4 bases from V and 8 bases from J; junction bases left unmatched: 5. The CDR3 region has the DNA TGTGCCAGCAGTGTGGGACAGGGGGCGGTAGAAGCTTTCTTT. Protein: CASSVGQGAVEAFF.

The J gene is TRBJ1-2, the V gene TRBV29-1; D might be TRBD1 (5 bases). The V and J ends lost 6 bases and 7 bases respectively, with 18 bases between them. This CDR3 is built from 13 residues. Per germline, CDR1 SQVTM and CDR2 ANQGSEA. The CDR3 spells CSVQAGGAGGYTF. For the CDR3, the DNA is TGCAGCGTCCAGGCGGGTGGGGCGGGTGGCTACACCTTC.

The chain employs TRBV21-1 and TRBJ1-2. TRBV21-1 counts as a pseudogene. CDR3 length equals 15 residues. The CDR3 region has the DNA TGTGCCAGCAGCACTCGGGAGGGCCCATGCTATGGCTACACCTTC. Residues: CASSTREGPCYGYTF.

The chain joins TRBV30 to TRBJ2-4, with no clear D. V lost 0 bases and J 0 bases, leaving 6 bases between the germline ends. The CDR3 loop spans 14 amino acids. Germline-derived CDR1 and CDR2 are GTSNPN and SVGIG (reference sequence). CDR3 residues: CAWSVGLAKNIQYF. CDR3 bases: TGTGCCTGGAGTGTCGGGTTAGCCAAAAACATTCAGTACTTC.

The chain couples TRBV14 to TRBJ2-6; D gene unclear. The CDR3 spans 16 residues. Germline CDR1 SGHDN, CDR2 FVKESK. V was cut by 2 bases and J by 0 bases, with 8 bases left in between. The CDR3 reads CASSQPMLSGANVLTF. The CDR3 coding sequence is TGTGCCAGCAGCCAACCGATGCTCTCTGGGGCCAACGTCCTGACTTTC.